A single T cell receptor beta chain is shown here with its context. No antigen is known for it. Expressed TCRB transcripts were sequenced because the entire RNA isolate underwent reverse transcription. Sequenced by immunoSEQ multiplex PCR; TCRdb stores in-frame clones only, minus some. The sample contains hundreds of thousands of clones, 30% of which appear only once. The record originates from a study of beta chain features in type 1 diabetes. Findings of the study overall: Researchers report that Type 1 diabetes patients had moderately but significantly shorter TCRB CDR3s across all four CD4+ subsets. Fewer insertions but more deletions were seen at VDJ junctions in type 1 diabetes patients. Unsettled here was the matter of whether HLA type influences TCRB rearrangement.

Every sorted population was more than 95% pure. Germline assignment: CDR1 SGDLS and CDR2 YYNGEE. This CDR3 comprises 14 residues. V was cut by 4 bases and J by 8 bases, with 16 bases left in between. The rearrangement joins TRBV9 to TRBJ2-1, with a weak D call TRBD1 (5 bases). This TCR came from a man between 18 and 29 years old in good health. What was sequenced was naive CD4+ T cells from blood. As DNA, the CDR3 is TGTGCCAGCAGCATGGGGTGGGCCAGGGATGAGCAGTTCTTC. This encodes CASSMGWARDEQFF.